Sequencing of this T cell receptor beta chain was carried out in a study of monozygotic twins with cystic fibrosis. Study findings and constraints: J usage was most co-twin-similar in 8 of 16 pairs, V in 13. In this small cohort, shared CDR3 numbers showed no association with age, concordance or disease severity.

For this clone: The antigen remains undetermined.

Generated by immunoSEQ multiplex PCR, the TCRdb table keeps only in-frame clones and is missing some. This sample has around 26,000 clones, with 95% to 97% found just once. The sample taken for sequencing was blood. The sequence derives from a girl aged 2 to 10 with cystic fibrosis.

CDR3 coding DNA: TGCGCCAGCAGCCGACTAGGCTTTACGGGGACCGGGGAGCTGTTTTTT. Translating gives CASSRLGFTGTGELFF. This chain uses TRBV5-1 with TRBJ2-2; possible D gene TRBD2, 6 bases. Deletions cut 4 bases from V and 5 bases from J, with 18 bases between. Germline CDR1 is SGHRS and CDR2 is YFSETQ. The CDR3 runs to 16 residues.